This record looks at one TCR beta chain sequence and its context. What it recognizes is unknown. This sample is part of a study of cytomegalovirus exposure and HLA in healthy donors. Study in general: It was reported in a later analysis that the approximately 120 validation repertoires used the same platform as the roughly 640 first-cohort repertoires. Findings and limits, study-wide: Diagnosis of cytomegalovirus status made by the classifier reportedly showed high specificity and sensitivity. Some TCR beta chains (164 of them) were listed as cytomegalovirus-associated.

After removal of 5 bases from V and 2 bases from J, the junction contained 13 bases not matched to a gene. CDR1 and CDR2 from the germline V gene are MNHEY and SMNVEV (reference sequence). The CDR3 loop spans 18 amino acids. TCRdb keeps only in-frame clones here, not all; method: immunoSEQ multiplex PCR. The table lists around 160,000 clones, 75% to 95% of them singletons, with more than 2.5% in the top ten. This clonotype was sampled from a woman younger than 30 in good health and CMV-seropositive. The rearrangement uses TRBV27 and TRBJ1-5; TRBD1 matches at 9 bases. The sample was PBMCs. The CDR3 nucleotides are TGTGCCAGCAGTCCGCGGACAGGGGACGAGATCGGCAATCAGCCCCAGCATTTT. It is translated as CASSPRTGDEIGNQPQHF.